Sequencing of this T cell receptor beta chain was carried out in a study of shared clonotypes between healthy human individuals. The wider study: The composition of the donors was a couple of women and a few men aged 18 to 49. The study's findings and limits: Generation of non-shared clonotypes was less probable than generation of clonotypes shared by all four donors.

V lost 5 bases, J lost 0 bases, and 14 bases lay in between. The CDR3 has 16 amino acids. Germline V gene lookup returns CDR1 MDHEN and CDR2 SYDVKM. With respect to this clone: Its antigen is as yet unknown.

TCRdb keeps only in-frame clones here, not all; method: immunoSEQ multiplex PCR. The profile shows millions of clones, 90% to 95% of them singletons. The rearrangement links TRBV28 to TRBJ2-4, with TRBD1 as a possible D gene (6 bases). Specimen: naive CD4+ T cells sorted from blood. The subset was: CD45RA+ positively selected. This TCR was recovered from a man younger than 35 in good health. In DNA form, the CDR3 reads TGTGCCAGCAGTCCGACAGGTTATGTAGCCAAAAACATTCAGTACTTC. As protein: CASSPTGYVAKNIQYF. Variable domain in full (rest from reference TRBV28 and TRBJ2-4): DVKVTQSSRYLVKRTGEKVFLECVQDMDHENMFWYRQDPGLGLRLIYFSYDVKMKEKGDIPEGYSVSREKKERFSLILESASTNQTSMYLCASSPTGYVAKNIQYFGAGTRLSVL.